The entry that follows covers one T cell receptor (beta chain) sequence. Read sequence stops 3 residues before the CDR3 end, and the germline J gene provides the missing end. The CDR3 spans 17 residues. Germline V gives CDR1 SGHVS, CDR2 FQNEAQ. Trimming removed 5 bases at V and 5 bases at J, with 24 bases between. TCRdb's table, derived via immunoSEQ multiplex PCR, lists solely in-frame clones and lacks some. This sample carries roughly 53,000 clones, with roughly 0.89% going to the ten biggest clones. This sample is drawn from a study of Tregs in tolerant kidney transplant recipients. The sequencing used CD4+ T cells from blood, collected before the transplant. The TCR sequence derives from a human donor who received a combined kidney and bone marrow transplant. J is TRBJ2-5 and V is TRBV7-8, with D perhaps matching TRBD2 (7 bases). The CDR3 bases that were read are TGTGCCAGCAGCACCCCGAGAGGCGGGGGCCAACGGGAGACC. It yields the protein CASSTPRGGGQRET. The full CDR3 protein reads CASSTPRGGGQRETQYF.